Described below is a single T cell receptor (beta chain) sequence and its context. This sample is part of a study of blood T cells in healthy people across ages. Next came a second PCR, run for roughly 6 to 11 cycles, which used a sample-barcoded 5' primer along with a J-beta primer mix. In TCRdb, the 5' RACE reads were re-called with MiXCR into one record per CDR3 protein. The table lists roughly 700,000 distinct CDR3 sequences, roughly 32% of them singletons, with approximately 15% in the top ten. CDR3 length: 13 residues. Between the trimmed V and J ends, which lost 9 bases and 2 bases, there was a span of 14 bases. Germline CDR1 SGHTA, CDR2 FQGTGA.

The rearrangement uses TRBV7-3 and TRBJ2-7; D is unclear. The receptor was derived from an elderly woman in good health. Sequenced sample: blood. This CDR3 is CASSGYGPYEQYF. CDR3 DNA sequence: TGTGCCAGTTCCGGGTACGGTCCCTACGAGCAGTACTTC.